This T cell receptor (beta chain) is from a study of blood T cell repertoires in COVID-19. The CDR3 is 14 residues long. With 1 base removed from V and 1 base from J, the gap between germline ends came to 8 bases. In germline, CDR1 is GTSNPN, CDR2 SVGIG (reference sequence). Measured with immunoSEQ multiplex PCR; TCRdb has only the in-frame clones, and not every one. The data hold roughly 250,000 clones, with approximately 90% observed a single time. The source material was PBMCs or T cells enriched from blood (not recorded which). The chain joins TRBV30 to TRBJ2-1; maybe TRBD2 (5 bases). This receptor was taken from a woman in her forties or fifties who had recovered from COVID-19. CDR3 DNA: TGTGCCTGGAGTGGTAGCGCTTCCTACAATGAGCAGTTCTTC. Translating gives CAWSGSASYNEQFF.